This T cell receptor beta chain was retrieved from a study of CD8+ T cells in alopecia areata. This clone was observed a handful of times. The treatment is: oral pan-JAK inhibitor, 5-10 mg twice daily. Alopecia areata patients gave lesional scalp punch biopsies and peripheral blood samples. Using a FACSAria, the CD4+ and CD8+ T cells were sorted from the PBMCs. The length of the CDR3 is 13 residues. RNA extraction and reverse transcription yielded cDNA as sequencing template. Assay: immunoSEQ multiplex PCR; the TCRdb copy retains only in-frame clones and omits some. Of 150,000 to 200,000 clones listed, approximately 67% were seen once; the top ten hold about 1.3%.

V gene TRBV21-1 combines with J gene TRBJ1-6. TRBV21-1 counts as a pseudogene. The sample was CD4+ T cells sorted from blood, taken around week 50, from a patient treated with tofacitinib. The TCR was taken from a human donor with alopecia areata. The CDR3: CASSKDGDSPLHF. DNA for the CDR3: TGTGCCAGCAGCAAGGATGGAGATTCACCCCTCCACTTT.